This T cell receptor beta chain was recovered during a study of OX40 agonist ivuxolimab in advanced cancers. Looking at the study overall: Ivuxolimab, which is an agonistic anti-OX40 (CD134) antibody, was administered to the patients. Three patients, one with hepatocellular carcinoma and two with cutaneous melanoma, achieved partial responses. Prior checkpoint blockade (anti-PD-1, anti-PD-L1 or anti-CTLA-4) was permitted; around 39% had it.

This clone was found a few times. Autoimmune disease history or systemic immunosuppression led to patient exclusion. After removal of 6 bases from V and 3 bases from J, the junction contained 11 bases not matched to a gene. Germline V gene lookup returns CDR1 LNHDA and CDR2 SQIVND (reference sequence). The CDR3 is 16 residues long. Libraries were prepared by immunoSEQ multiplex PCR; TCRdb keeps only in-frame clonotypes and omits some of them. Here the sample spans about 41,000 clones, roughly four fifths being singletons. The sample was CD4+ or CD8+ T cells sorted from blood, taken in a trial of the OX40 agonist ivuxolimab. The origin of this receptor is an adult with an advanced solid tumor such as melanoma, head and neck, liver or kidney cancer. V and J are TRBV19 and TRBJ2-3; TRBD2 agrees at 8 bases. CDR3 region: CASSSLGREETDTQYF. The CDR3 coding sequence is TGTGCCAGTAGCTCCCTCGGGAGGGAGGAGACAGATACGCAGTATTTT.